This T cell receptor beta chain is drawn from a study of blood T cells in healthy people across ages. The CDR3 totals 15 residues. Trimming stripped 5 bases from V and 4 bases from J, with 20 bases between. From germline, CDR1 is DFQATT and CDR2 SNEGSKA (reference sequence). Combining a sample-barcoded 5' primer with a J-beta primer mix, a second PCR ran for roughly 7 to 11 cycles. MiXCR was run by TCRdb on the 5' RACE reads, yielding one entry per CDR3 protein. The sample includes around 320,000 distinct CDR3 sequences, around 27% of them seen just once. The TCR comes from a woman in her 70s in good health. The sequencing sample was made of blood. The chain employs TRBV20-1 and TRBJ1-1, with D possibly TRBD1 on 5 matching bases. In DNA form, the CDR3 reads TGCAGTGCTGCCCTGACCCGGACATTGCGCACTGAAGCTTTCTTT. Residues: CSAALTRTLRTEAFF.